The rows below give T cell receptor beta chains drawn from one sample of a study of PD-1 blockade in classical Hodgkin lymphoma. Profiled with immunoSEQ multiplex PCR; TCRdb holds only in-frame clones, not every one. The sample consists of around 90,000 clones, around 80% of them appearing once. The sequencing here drew on peripheral blood mononuclear cells (PBMCs), taken before the fourth cycle of nivolumab. The receptor source for this set is a human donor with classical Hodgkin lymphoma. CDR3s include the opening cysteine and the closing phenylalanine or tryptophan. Each record gives: clone size, J gene, V gene, D gene, CDR3 DNA, CDR3 protein. A D gene is named only where the DNA matches it firmly. Part of the rows lack a size; the others show once, few, many or a class for expanded clones.

size: -
J: TRBJ1-2
V: TRBV6-5
D: -
DNA: TGTGCCAGCAGTTCGCTTTATAACTATGGCTACACCTTC
CDR3: CASSSLYNYGYTF

size: -
J: TRBJ1-1
V: TRBV2
D: TRBD1
DNA: TGTGCCAGCAGTCGGGACAGGGGGGCTAACACTGAAGCTTTCTTT
CDR3: CASSRDRGANTEAFF

size: once
J: TRBJ1-2
V: TRBV7-2
D: -
DNA: TGTGCCAGCAGCCCCGGCAGGCGGAACTATGGCTACACCTTC
CDR3: CASSPGRRNYGYTF

size: -
J: TRBJ2-7
V: TRBV6-5
D: -
DNA: TGTGCCAGCAGTTACACCGCATTAGTCGGGTACGAGCAGTACTTC
CDR3: CASSYTALVGYEQYF

size: -
J: TRBJ1-4
V: TRBV4-1
D: -
DNA: TGCGCCAGCAGTCGCGGACAGCTTGCAACTAATGAAAAACTGTTTTTT
CDR3: CASSRGQLATNEKLFF

size: once
J: TRBJ2-1
V: TRBV5-4
D: -
DNA: TGTGCCAGCAGCGTCCGGGCCCCAGGCCCCTACAATGAGCAGTTCTTC
CDR3: CASSVRAPGPYNEQFF

size: -
J: TRBJ2-3
V: TRBV10-3
D: -
DNA: TGTGCCGCCGGGAGGACAGACACTAGCACAGATACGCAGTATTTT
CDR3: CAAGRTDTSTDTQYF

size: -
J: TRBJ2-1
V: TRBV15
D: TRBD2
DNA: TGTGCCACCAGCAGAGGCGGGAGAAATGAGCAGTTCTTC
CDR3: CATSRGGRNEQFF

size: -
J: TRBJ2-4
V: TRBV4-3
D: -
DNA: TGCGCCAGCAGCCAAGATCCAGGCACGACCAAAAACATTCAGTACTTC
CDR3: CASSQDPGTTKNIQYF

size: -
J: TRBJ1-3
V: TRBV18
D: -
DNA: TGTGCCAGCTCACAGACACCCTCTGGAAACACCATATATTTT
CDR3: CASSQTPSGNTIYF

size: -
J: TRBJ2-7
V: TRBV6-5
D: -
DNA: TGTGCCAGCAGTTACCCCGACAGGAGATCCTACGAGCAGTACTTC
CDR3: CASSYPDRRSYEQYF

size: once
J: TRBJ2-7
V: TRBV7-8
D: -
DNA: TGTGCCAGCAGCGTGGGACCCCGGGGACCATACGAGCAGTACTTC
CDR3: CASSVGPRGPYEQYF

size: many
J: TRBJ1-5
V: TRBV28
D: -
DNA: TGTGCCAGCAGTTTTGGGCAGGGGTTTAGGCAGCCCCAGCATTTT
CDR3: CASSFGQGFRQPQHF

size: -
J: TRBJ2-2
V: TRBV2
D: TRBD1
DNA: TGTGCCAGCGGTGAGGACAGGCTCACACCCGGGGAGCTGTTTTTT
CDR3: CASGEDRLTPGELFF

size: -
J: TRBJ1-6
V: TRBV6-5
D: -
DNA: TGTGCCAGCAGTTACTCGGGGGGCTCCTATAATTCACCCCTCCACTTT
CDR3: CASSYSGGSYNSPLHF

size: -
J: TRBJ1-2
V: TRBV25-1
D: TRBD1
DNA: TGTGCCGGACAGGGGACAGGAGGAGGCTACACCTTC
CDR3: CAGQGTGGGYTF

size: -
J: TRBJ2-5
V: TRBV2
D: -
DNA: TGTGCCAGCAAATTGAACCTACAAGAGACCCAGTACTTC
CDR3: CASKLNLQETQYF

size: -
J: TRBJ1-2
V: TRBV6-5
D: -
DNA: TGTGCCAGCAGTTACTCTGGCCCCCCCGGCTATGGCTACACCTTC
CDR3: CASSYSGPPGYGYTF

size: few
J: TRBJ1-2
V: TRBV30
D: TRBD1
DNA: TGTGCCTCAAGGACAGGAGCTAACTATGGCTACACCTTC
CDR3: CASRTGANYGYTF

size: -
J: TRBJ1-2
V: TRBV2
D: TRBD1
DNA: TGTGCCAGCAGGCGGACAGGAGAGGACTATGGCTACACCTTC
CDR3: CASRRTGEDYGYTF

size: -
J: TRBJ2-3
V: TRBV28
D: -
DNA: TGTGCCAGCACGGGGAGCACAGATACGCAGTATTTT
CDR3: CASTGSTDTQYF

size: -
J: TRBJ2-7
V: TRBV7-9
D: -
DNA: TGTGCCAGCAGTGTAAGGGGCGCGTCCTACGAGCAGTACTTC
CDR3: CASSVRGASYEQYF

size: once
J: TRBJ2-5
V: TRBV18
D: TRBD1
DNA: TGTGCCAGCGGAATACAGGGGCCTCCTACGGAGACCCAGTACTTC
CDR3: CASGIQGPPTETQYF

size: -
J: TRBJ2-7
V: TRBV4-1
D: -
DNA: TGCGCCAGCAGCCAAGAGTCAACGGCGGCAGAGCAGTACTTC
CDR3: CASSQESTAAEQYF

size: -
J: TRBJ2-5
V: TRBV30
D: TRBD2
DNA: TGTGCCTGGCTCGCGAGTAGCGGGGGGACCCAGTACTTC
CDR3: CAWLASSGGTQYF

size: few
J: TRBJ2-7
V: TRBV28
D: -
DNA: TGTGCCAGCAGTTTGGAGGGACCCTACGAGCAGTACTTC
CDR3: CASSLEGPYEQYF

size: -
J: TRBJ2-1
V: TRBV7-3
D: TRBD2
DNA: TGTGCCAGCAGCATACTAGCGGGAGGGCCTCATGAGCAGTTCTTC
CDR3: CASSILAGGPHEQFF

size: -
J: TRBJ1-1
V: TRBV6-1
D: -
DNA: TGTGCCAGCCACGGACGGCTGAACACTGAAGCTTTCTTT
CDR3: CASHGRLNTEAFF

size: -
J: TRBJ2-1
V: TRBV4-3
D: TRBD1
DNA: TGCGCCAGCAGCCCCCTTTCGGGACAGGGCCTCAATGAGCAGTTCTTC
CDR3: CASSPLSGQGLNEQFF

size: few
J: TRBJ2-1
V: TRBV7-6
D: -
DNA: TGTGCCAGCAGCTCTCGGACAGACAATGAGCAGTTCTTC
CDR3: CASSSRTDNEQFF

size: once
J: TRBJ1-3
V: TRBV9
D: -
DNA: TGTGCCAGCAGCGTAAGCTCCGGGACACCCGGATTTGGAAACACCATATATTTT
CDR3: CASSVSSGTPGFGNTIYF

size: -
J: TRBJ2-3
V: TRBV29-1
D: -
DNA: TGCAGCGTTGTTGGGGTTCCGGGGTCTAGCACAGATACGCAGTATTTT
CDR3: CSVVGVPGSSTDTQYF

size: -
J: TRBJ2-3
V: TRBV10-3
D: -
DNA: TGTGCCATCAGTTCAAGGGGGAAAGGCACAGATACGCAGTATTTT
CDR3: CAISSRGKGTDTQYF

size: -
J: TRBJ2-5
V: TRBV5-6
D: TRBD1
DNA: TGTGCCAGCAGCTCTGGACAGGGGGCAGAGACCCAGTACTTC
CDR3: CASSSGQGAETQYF

size: -
J: TRBJ2-3
V: TRBV7-9
D: -
DNA: TGTGCCAGCAGCTTAGCTACTAGCACAGATACGCAGTATTTT
CDR3: CASSLATSTDTQYF

size: -
J: TRBJ2-1
V: TRBV19
D: -
DNA: TGTGCCAGTATGGCGGGGCCCCTCTACAATGAGCAGTTCTTC
CDR3: CASMAGPLYNEQFF

size: -
J: TRBJ2-2
V: TRBV5-1
D: TRBD1
DNA: TGCGCCAGCAGCTGGGTCGGGACAGCTAACACCGGGGAGCTGTTTTTT
CDR3: CASSWVGTANTGELFF

size: -
J: TRBJ1-5
V: TRBV7-9
D: -
DNA: TGTGCCAGCAGCCAACAGGGAAGAGGACCCCAGCATTTT
CDR3: CASSQQGRGPQHF

size: -
J: TRBJ2-3
V: TRBV11-2
D: TRBD2
DNA: TGTGCCAGCAGCTTAGGCGGACTAGCTCCAGATACGCAGTATTTT
CDR3: CASSLGGLAPDTQYF